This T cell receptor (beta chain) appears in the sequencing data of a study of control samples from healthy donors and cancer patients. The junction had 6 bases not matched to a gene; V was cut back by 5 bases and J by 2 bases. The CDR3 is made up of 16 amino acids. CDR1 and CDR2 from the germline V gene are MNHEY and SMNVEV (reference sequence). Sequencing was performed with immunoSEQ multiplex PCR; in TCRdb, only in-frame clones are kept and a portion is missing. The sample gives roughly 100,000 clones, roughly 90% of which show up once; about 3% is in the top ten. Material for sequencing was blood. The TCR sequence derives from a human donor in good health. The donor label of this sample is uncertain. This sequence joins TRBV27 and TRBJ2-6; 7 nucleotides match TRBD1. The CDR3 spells CASSGITGAGANVLTF. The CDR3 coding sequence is TGTGCCAGCAGTGGAATTACAGGGGCTGGGGCCAACGTCCTGACTTTC. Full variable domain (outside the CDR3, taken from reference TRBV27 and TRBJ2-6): EAQVTQNPRYLITVTGKKLTVTCSQNMNHEYMSWYRQDPGLGLRQIYYSMNVEVTDKGDVPEGYKVSRKEKRNFPLILESPSPNQTSLYFCASSGITGAGANVLTFGAGSRLTVL.